Below, 28 T cell receptor beta chains from the same sample are listed, as sequenced in a study of blood T cell repertoires in COVID-19. Profiling relied on immunoSEQ multiplex PCR, and the TCRdb table lists in-frame clones only, not all of them. The sample has about 220,000 clones, around 88% seen once; the top ten hold more than 2.5%. Material: peripheral blood. The receptors shown here come from a woman between 25 and 40 years old who had recovered from COVID-19.

The chain couples TRBV4-1 to TRBJ2-4; possible D gene TRBD1, 6 bases. V was pared by 3 bases and J by 0 bases, with 12 bases between. Germline lookup yields CDR1 MGHRA and CDR2 YSYEKL. The CDR3 extends over 16 amino acids. The DNA for the CDR3 is TGCGCCAGCAGCCACCCGACAGGCACAGCCAAAAACATTCAGTACTTC. Translation: CASSHPTGTAKNIQYF.

The V and J genes are TRBV2 and TRBJ1-1, with 9 bases fitting TRBD1. This CDR3 is 13 amino acids long. Trimming removed 9 bases from V and 1 base from J; junction bases left unmatched: 3. The germline gives CDR1 SNHLY, CDR2 FYNNEI. The CDR3: CASGGQGNTEAFF. CDR3 DNA: TGTGCCAGTGGGGGACAGGGGAACACTGAAGCTTTCTTT.

V and J are TRBV5-6 and TRBJ2-7; 7 bases are a match to TRBD1. Germline V gene data show CDR1 as SGHDT and CDR2 as YYEEEE. With V trimmed by 5 bases and J by 4 bases, 15 bases remained unmatched. This CDR3 is 16 amino acids long. CDR3 coding DNA: TGTGCCAGCAGAAAAACCCGAAACCGGGACAGTTACGAGCAGTACTTC. This sequence encodes CASRKTRNRDSYEQYF. Full variable domain (remainder filled in from reference TRBV5-6 and TRBJ2-7): DAGVTQSPTHLIKTRGQQVTLRCSPKSGHDTVSWYQQALGQGPQFIFQYYEEEERQRGNFPDRFSGHQFPNYSSELNVNALLLGDSALYLCASRKTRNRDSYEQYFGPGTRLTVT.

The chain has TRBV11-2 and TRBJ1-1; a possible D gene is TRBD1 (6 bases). Germline V gene lookup returns CDR1 SGHAT and CDR2 FQNNGV. The CDR3 has 14 residues. The ends were cut back, 5 bases at V and 1 base at J, with 11 bases in the middle. Here the CDR3 DNA reads TGTGCCAGCAGCCCAGGGGCCCCGAACACTGAAGCTTTCTTT. This codes for CASSPGAPNTEAFF.

This clone came up a few times. The gene calls are TRBV12-5 and TRBJ2-5, with 13 bases fitting TRBD2. V was clipped by 7 bases and J by 5 bases; unmatched bases: 16. This CDR3 region has 18 residues. From germline, CDR1 is LGHNT and CDR2 FRNRAP. The CDR3 sequence is CASASTGTSGVTRETQYF. For the CDR3, the DNA is TGTGCTAGTGCCAGCACCGGGACTAGCGGGGTGACTCGGGAGACCCAGTACTTC.

Here the CDR3 reads CASGPKGVRAGTGYLFTEAFF. CDR3 nucleotides: TGTGCTAGTGGTCCGAAGGGTGTCAGGGCCGGGACAGGGTATCTGTTCACTGAAGCTTTCTTT. This chain links TRBV12-5 with TRBJ1-1; 9 nucleotides match TRBD1. The CDR3 extends over 21 amino acids. Germline V lookup: CDR1 LGHNT, CDR2 FRNRAP. After removal of 5 bases from V and 4 bases from J, the junction contained 26 bases not matched to a gene.

The chain is built from TRBV27 and TRBJ2-7; 7 nucleotides line up with TRBD1. J was trimmed by 4 bases and V by 7 bases; bases with no gene match: 13. The CDR3 totals 15 residues. Germline V gene data show CDR1 as MNHEY and CDR2 as SMNVEV (reference sequence). The DNA for the CDR3 is TGTGCCAGCAAAATACAGGGGTCGGGCAGTTACGAGCAGTACTTC. Its translation: CASKIQGSGSYEQYF.

This clone has only one observation. CDR3 bases: TGTGCCAGCAGCTTAACAGGGAGAGGGAATCAGCCCCAGCATTTT. Encoded protein: CASSLTGRGNQPQHF. This chain connects TRBV11-2 to TRBJ1-5, with a weak D call TRBD1 (6 bases). The CDR3 has 15 residues. In germline, CDR1 is SGHAT, CDR2 FQNNGV. Trimming stripped 2 bases from V and 4 bases from J, with 12 bases between.

This chain links TRBV19 with TRBJ1-5; tentative D call: TRBD1 (6 bases). V dropped 7 bases and J dropped 0 bases, with 16 bases sitting between them. The CDR3 runs 16 residues. Germline-derived CDR1 and CDR2 are LNHDA and SQIVND (reference sequence). The CDR3 spells CASKNRDNYSNQPQHF. The CDR3 region has the DNA TGTGCCAGTAAAAACCGGGACAACTATAGCAATCAGCCCCAGCATTTT.

The gene calls are TRBV5-1 and TRBJ2-3, with TRBD2 identical over 11 bases. The CDR3 covers 16 residues. The junction had 4 bases not matched to a gene; V was cut back by 4 bases and J by 0 bases. Germline loops: CDR1 SGHRS, CDR2 YFSETQ. The CDR3 sequence: CASSDVAGGSTDTQYF. The DNA for the CDR3 is TGCGCCAGCAGCGACGTAGCGGGGGGGAGCACAGATACGCAGTATTTT.

The V gene is TRBV4-1, the J gene TRBJ2-3, with D possibly TRBD1 on 6 matching bases. CDR3 length: 15 amino acids. Germline CDR1 is MGHRA and CDR2 is YSYEKL. With 0 bases removed from V and 5 bases from J, the gap between germline ends came to 12 bases. Here the CDR3 DNA reads TGCGCCAGCAGCCAAGAAAGCCCAGGGGAAGATACGCAGTATTTT. Amino acid sequence: CASSQESPGEDTQYF.

The genes are TRBV3-1 (or the pseudogene TRBV3-2) and TRBJ1-1, with D tentatively TRBD1 (6 bases). Trimming shortened V by 4 bases and J by 0 bases, and 18 bases separated the two germline ends. The CDR3 consists of 17 residues. The germline gives CDR1 LGHDT, CDR2 YNNKEL (reference sequence). CDR3 in DNA: TGTGCCAGCAGCCGGAACAGGGAGGGGACCCTGAACACTGAAGCTTTCTTT. Its protein is CASSRNREGTLNTEAFF.

Written as DNA, the CDR3 is TGTGCCAGCAGCTCGCAAACAGGGGAAGGAGGCGAGCAGTACTTC. Encoded protein: CASSSQTGEGGEQYF. This chain connects TRBV11-2 to TRBJ2-7, with TRBD1 matching over 7 bases. J was trimmed by 6 bases and V by 4 bases; bases with no gene match: 12. Germline-derived CDR1 and CDR2 are SGHAT and FQNNGV. The CDR3 runs 15 residues.

This clone came up many times. The chain is built from TRBV7-7 and TRBJ2-2; 8 bases align to TRBD1. Trimming removed 5 bases from V and 2 bases from J; junction bases left unmatched: 4. The CDR3 has 15 residues. The germline gives CDR1 SSHAT, CDR2 FNYEAQ (reference sequence). The CDR3 DNA reads as TGTGCCAGCAGCACAGGGGGAACAAACACCGGGGAGCTGTTTTTT. It translates to CASSTGGTNTGELFF. Complete variable domain (other parts from reference TRBV7-7 and TRBJ2-2): GAGVSQSPRYKVTKRGQDVTLRCDPISSHATLYWYQQALGQGPEFLTYFNYEAQPDKSGLPSDRFSAERPEGSISTLTIQRTEQRDSAMYRCASSTGGTNTGELFFGEGSRLTVL.

Only a few counts were recorded for this clone. The chain couples TRBV7-3 to TRBJ2-2; D might be TRBD2 (5 bases). Trimming shortened V by 0 bases and J by 6 bases, and 8 bases separated the two germline ends. The CDR3 sequence is 14 residues long. The germline CDR1 and CDR2 sequences are SGHTA and FQGTGA. CDR3 loop: CASSLTPGAGELFF. The DNA of the CDR3 is TGTGCCAGCAGCTTAACTCCCGGGGCCGGGGAGCTGTTTTTT.

This chain joins TRBV15 and TRBJ2-5, with 7 nucleotides matching TRBD1. CDR3 length: 15 amino acids. The V segment lost 5 bases and the J segment 3 bases; nucleotides outside the gene matches: 9. Germline CDR1 and CDR2: LNHNV and YYDKDF (reference sequence). Written as DNA, the CDR3 is TGTGCCACCAGCCTCCGGACAGGAGGAGAAGAGACCCAGTACTTC. Amino acid sequence: CATSLRTGGEETQYF.

The chain employs TRBV3-1 (or the pseudogene TRBV3-2) and TRBJ2-5; tentative D call: TRBD2 (7 bases). CDR3 length: 15 residues. The V end was cut by 1 base, the J end by 5 bases, with 14 bases between. Looked up from germline, CDR1 is LGHDT and CDR2 is YNNKEL (reference sequence). The CDR3 coding sequence is TGTGCCAGCAGCCAAGTGGGGGGGCCGAGGGAGACCCAGTACTTC. Amino acid sequence: CASSQVGGPRETQYF.

This clone was seen more than once but under ten times. V usage is TRBV20-1 and J usage is TRBJ2-2; D is perhaps TRBD1 (6 bases). V lost 3 bases to trimming and J lost 3 bases, with 11 bases between them. Per germline, CDR1 DFQATT and CDR2 SNEGSKA (reference sequence). The CDR3 loop spans 14 amino acids. The CDR3 region is CSASRQGYTGELFF. DNA for the CDR3: TGCAGTGCTAGTAGGCAGGGGTACACCGGGGAGCTGTTTTTT.

This clone was picked up many times. The chain combines TRBV18 with TRBJ2-2; D is unresolved. Trimming shortened V by 3 bases and J by 7 bases, and 12 bases separated the two germline ends. The germline CDR1 and CDR2 sequences are KGHSH and LQKENI. This CDR3 comprises 14 residues. Written as DNA, the CDR3 is TGTGCCAGCTCACCTCCGCTTCGCGGCGGGGAGCTGTTTTTT. The encoded protein is CASSPPLRGGELFF.

V usage is TRBV9 and J usage is TRBJ1-3; D remains unclear. The ends were cut back, 4 bases at V and 1 base at J, with 12 bases in the middle. Germline V lookup: CDR1 SGDLS, CDR2 YYNGEE. The CDR3 is 15 amino acids. The CDR3 region is CASSPYSSSGNTIYF. CDR3 in DNA: TGTGCCAGCAGCCCCTACAGTTCATCTGGAAACACCATATATTTT.

The chain combines TRBV5-6 with TRBJ2-7; D may be TRBD1 (5 bases). Germline CDR1 and CDR2: SGHDT and YYEEEE. The V end lost 4 bases, the J end lost 2 bases, and 19 bases lay between the germline ends. The CDR3 loop spans 16 amino acids. The CDR3 is CASSPTFRDPAYEQYF. The CDR3 DNA reads as TGTGCCAGCAGCCCCACTTTCAGGGATCCCGCCTACGAGCAGTACTTC.

In its sample, this clone was seen once. The chain couples TRBV3-1 (or the pseudogene TRBV3-2) to TRBJ2-5, with 7 bases aligning to TRBD2. V lost 2 bases to trimming and J lost 1 base; unmatched junction nucleotides: 4. This CDR3 region has 15 residues. The germline gives CDR1 LGHDT, CDR2 YNNKEL (reference sequence). As DNA, the CDR3 is TGTGCCAGCAGCCAACCGGGACTAAGCCAAGAGACCCAGTACTTC. Amino acid sequence: CASSQPGLSQETQYF.

This clone occurred a few times. J is TRBJ2-7 and V is TRBV7-6; 9 nucleotides line up with TRBD2. The germline gives CDR1 SGHVS, CDR2 FNYEAQ. The CDR3 consists of 18 residues. Losses at the gene ends were 1 base for V and 0 bases for J; bases not matched to a gene: 10. The CDR3 here is CASSLGLPLRGGSYEQYF. As DNA, the CDR3 is TGTGCCAGCAGCTTAGGCTTGCCTTTGCGGGGGGGCTCCTACGAGCAGTACTTC.

The chain couples TRBV7-2 to TRBJ2-5; the match to TRBD2 covers 7 bases. CDR3 length equals 16 residues. Germline V gene sequence: CDR1 SGHTA, CDR2 FQGNSA. V was pared by 7 bases and J by 1 base, with 12 bases of the junction left unmatched. The CDR3 DNA reads TGTGCCAGCACTTATTATTCCGGGACTATCCAAGAGACCCAGTACTTC. Its protein product is CASTYYSGTIQETQYF.

This clone was counted a few times. The V and J genes are TRBV19 and TRBJ2-1; D possibly corresponds to TRBD1 (6 bases). This CDR3 comprises 15 residues. V was pared by 3 bases and J by 2 bases, with 11 bases between. Germline CDR1 reads LNHDA; CDR2 reads SQIVND (reference sequence). The CDR3 spells CASSIFGTTYNEQFF. CDR3 coding DNA: TGTGCCAGTAGTATTTTCGGGACAACCTACAATGAGCAGTTCTTC.

The V call is TRBV9, the J call TRBJ2-1; possibly TRBD1 for D (8 bases). The CDR3 is 16 amino acids. Trimming removed 4 bases at V and 2 bases at J, with 16 bases between. Germline assignment: CDR1 SGDLS and CDR2 YYNGEE. For the CDR3, the DNA is TGTGCCAGCAGCATTCAAACAGGGGGGGCCTACAATGAGCAGTTCTTC. Residues: CASSIQTGGAYNEQFF.

This clone was seen once. The rearrangement uses TRBV7-2 and TRBJ2-5, with a possible D match to TRBD2 (6 bases). Trimming left V 1 base short and J 6 bases short, with 12 bases between. The CDR3 extends over 14 amino acids. CDR1 is SGHTA and CDR2 is FQGNSA in the germline V gene. CDR3: CASSLVVGGKTQYF. CDR3 sequence (DNA): TGTGCCAGCAGCTTAGTTGTTGGGGGGAAGACCCAGTACTTC.

This chain joins TRBV30 and TRBJ1-1; no definite D call. Germline assignment: CDR1 GTSNPN and CDR2 SVGIG (reference sequence). CDR3 length: 12 amino acids. The ends were cut back, 5 bases at V and 1 base at J, with 8 bases in the middle. CDR3 region: CAWGHWNTEAFF. The DNA of the CDR3 is TGTGCCTGGGGGCACTGGAACACTGAAGCTTTCTTT.